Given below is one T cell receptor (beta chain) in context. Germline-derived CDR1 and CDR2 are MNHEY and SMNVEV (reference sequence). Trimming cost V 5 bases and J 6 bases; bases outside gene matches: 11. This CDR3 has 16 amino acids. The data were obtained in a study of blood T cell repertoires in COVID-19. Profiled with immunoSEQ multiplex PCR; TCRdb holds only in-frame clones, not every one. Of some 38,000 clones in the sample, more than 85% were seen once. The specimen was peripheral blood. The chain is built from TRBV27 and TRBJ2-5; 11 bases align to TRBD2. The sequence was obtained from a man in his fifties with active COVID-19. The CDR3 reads CASSDHTSGSRQTQYF. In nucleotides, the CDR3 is TGTGCCAGCAGTGACCACACTAGCGGGAGTCGGCAGACCCAGTACTTC.